This T cell receptor beta chain was obtained from a study of shared clonotypes between healthy human individuals. Study results and limitations: Clonotypes not shared had lower generation probabilities than those common to all four donors. Generally, naive subsets came out with larger estimated richness than memory subsets. Sampling was confined to blood; repertoires within tissues likely differ.

Worth noting for this clone: Its matching antigen is unknown.

Assay used: immunoSEQ multiplex PCR; TCRdb lists only in-frame clones, some missing. In the table there are about 2 million clones, about 95% of which are singletons. Naive CD8 cells lacked CD45RO and underwent positive selection for CCR7, leaving out terminally differentiated effector memory CD45RA+ cells. V lost 3 bases and J 0 bases, leaving 8 bases between the germline ends. CDR1 is MDHEN and CDR2 is SYDVKM in the germline V gene. The CDR3 runs 14 residues. The sequencing sample was made of naive CD8+ T cells sorted from blood. This receptor was identified in a man younger than 30 in good health. The genes are TRBV28 and TRBJ1-1; D is undetermined. The CDR3 nucleotides read TGTGCCAGCAGTTTGTGGAATATGAACACTGAAGCTTTCTTT. Its protein product is CASSLWNMNTEAFF.